The TCR beta chain under discussion was sequenced for a study of shared clonotypes between healthy human individuals. V lost 1 base and J 13 bases, leaving 9 bases between the germline ends. Germline V gene lookup returns CDR1 LGHNA and CDR2 YSLEER. CDR3 size: 11 residues. TCRdb keeps only in-frame clones here, not all; method: immunoSEQ multiplex PCR. The table records over a million clones, about 80% of them present only once. V usage is TRBV4-3 and J usage is TRBJ2-3; D uncertain. Sequenced input: memory CD4+ T cells from PBMCs. As for subset: CD45RA-negative fraction. This receptor was taken from a man aged 18-30 years in good health. Some clones in this sample may be carry-over from other donors' samples. The CDR3 is CASSQAGREYF. The CDR3, as DNA: TGCGCCAGCAGCCAAGCCGGGCGTGAGTATTTT.